This TCR beta chain came from a study of blood T cell repertoires in COVID-19. The data were produced by immunoSEQ multiplex PCR, yet TCRdb's version contains in-frame clones alone and is incomplete. The table records 160,000 or so clones, over 75% of them present only once. The CDR3 consists of 13 residues. CDR1 WSHSY and CDR2 SAAADI come from the germline V gene. The V gene lost 4 bases and the J gene lost 6 bases, with 7 bases spanning the gap. The TCR was taken from a woman aged 40 to 50 with acute or convalescent COVID-19. Sample: peripheral blood. This chain uses TRBV10-2 with TRBJ1-6; D not resolved. The CDR3 spells CASSGNSNSPLHF. The CDR3 region has the DNA TGCGCCAGCAGTGGAAACAGTAATTCACCCCTCCACTTT.